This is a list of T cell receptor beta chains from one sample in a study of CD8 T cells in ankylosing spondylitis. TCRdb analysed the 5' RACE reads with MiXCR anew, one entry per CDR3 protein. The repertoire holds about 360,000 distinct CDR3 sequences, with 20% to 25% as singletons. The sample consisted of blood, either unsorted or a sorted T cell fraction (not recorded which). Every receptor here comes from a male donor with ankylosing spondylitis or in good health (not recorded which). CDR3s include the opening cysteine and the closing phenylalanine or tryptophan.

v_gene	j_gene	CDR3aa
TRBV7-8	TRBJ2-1	CASSLPLRGPSYNEQFF
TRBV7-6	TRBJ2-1	CASSLGTDSSYNEQFF
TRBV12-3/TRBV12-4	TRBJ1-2	CASSRVIDRPGGYTF
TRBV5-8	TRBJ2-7	CASSLRVSGTGDYEQYF
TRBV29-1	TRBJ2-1	CSVTGTSGGAGYNEQFF
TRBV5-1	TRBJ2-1	CASSLEGKGEDNEQFF
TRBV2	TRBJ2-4	CASSEGAGLDIQYF
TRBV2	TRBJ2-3	CASSDERGAVLTDTQYF
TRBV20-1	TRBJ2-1	CSAFLTSGTSYNEQFF
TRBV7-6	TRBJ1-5	CASSLADYNQPQHF
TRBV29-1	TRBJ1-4	CSVALLGAGEKLFF
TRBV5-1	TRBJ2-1	CASSQPGTTRVNEQFF
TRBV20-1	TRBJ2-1	CSARDLRGPSYNEQFF
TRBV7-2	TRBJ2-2	CASTLPDRNTGELFF
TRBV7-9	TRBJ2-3	CASEDGSTDTQYF
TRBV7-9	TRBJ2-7	CASSPSSGGEQYF
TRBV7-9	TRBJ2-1	CASSSTGVTTRNEQFF
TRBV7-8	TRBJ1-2	CASSPWQYVANYGYTF
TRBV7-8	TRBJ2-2	CASSSTRPPNTGELFF
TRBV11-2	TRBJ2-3	CASMSAHTDTQYF
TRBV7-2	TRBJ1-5	CASSTSWGSNQPQHF
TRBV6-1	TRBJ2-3	CASSPGTGLSDTQYF
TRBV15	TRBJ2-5	CATSRSRAQGETQYF
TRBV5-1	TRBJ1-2	CASRQGINYGYTF
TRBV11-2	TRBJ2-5	CASSPRDHQETQYF
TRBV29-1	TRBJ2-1	CSVNPTTYNEQFF
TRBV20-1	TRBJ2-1	CSARDQGGPSGGYNEQFF
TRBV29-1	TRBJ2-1	CSVEDTTASSYNEQFF
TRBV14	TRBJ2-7	CASSQDFRTDYEQYF
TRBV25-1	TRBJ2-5	CASSERSSGERGSQYF